This T cell receptor beta chain was captured in a study of T cell changes during pregnancy in multiple sclerosis. Germline CDR1 is MNHEY and CDR2 is SMNVEV (reference sequence). The V end was cut by 5 bases, the J end by 3 bases, with 17 bases between. The CDR3 is made up of 16 amino acids. This table comes from immunoSEQ multiplex PCR, and its TCRdb copy is limited to in-frame clones, with some not included. Of some 37,000 clones in the sample, around nine tenths were seen once. Sequences were derived from CD4+ T cells from peripheral blood mononuclear cells, sampled before pregnancy. This TCR derives from a female donor with multiple sclerosis, enrolled in a pregnancy study. The chain is built from TRBV27 and TRBJ2-4; a weak D match, TRBD1 (5 bases). CDR3 DNA sequence: TGTGCCAGCAGTCCCTTGACAGAATTCGTCAAAAACATTCAGTACTTC. The encoded protein is CASSPLTEFVKNIQYF.